The 24 T cell receptor beta chains reported below all come from one sample, sequenced in a study of T cells in women clearing cervical HPV infection. Here immunoSEQ multiplex PCR was the method, and the copy in TCRdb shows in-frame clones only, minus some. This listing includes some 30,000 clones. The sequenced sample was blood buffy coat. The receptor set was obtained from a woman aged 18 to 75 with a cervical HPV16 infection that either progressed to CIN3+ or cleared (not recorded which).

Comments on this clone: Sequencing ends 3 residues short of the CDR3 end; the germline J gene provides the rest. The chain is built from TRBV7-2 and TRBJ2-5, with TRBD2 matching 14 bases. CDR3 length: 15 residues. Per germline, CDR1 SGHTA and CDR2 FQGNSA. The CDR3 spells CASSFGGTSGGTQYF. The sequenced part of the CDR3 DNA is TGTGCCAGCAGCTTTGGGGGGACTAGCGGGGGTACC.

Regarding this clone: Read sequence stops 3 residues before the CDR3 end, and the germline J gene provides the missing end. The J gene is TRBJ2-7, the V gene TRBV7-6; D unresolved. Germline lookup yields CDR1 SGHVS and CDR2 FNYEAQ. V was shortened by 5 bases and J by 6 bases, with 17 bases between the two germline ends. This CDR3 is 14 amino acids long. The CDR3 region is CASSNTRVSIEQYF. CDR3 DNA, as far as it was read: TGTGCCAGCAGCAACACCCGGGTCTCAATCGAG.

About this clone itself: The read terminates 3 residues ahead of where the CDR3 ends, so the germline J gene completes it. This chain uses TRBV7-6 with TRBJ1-2, with D hard to call. The CDR3 has 13 residues. CDR1 SGHVS and CDR2 FNYEAQ come from the germline V gene. The CDR3 DNA, read in part, is TGTGCCAGCAGCTTAGCAGACACAGATACC. Translation: CASSLADTDT. Given in full, the CDR3 is CASSLADTDTYTF.

Regarding this clone: The read terminates 3 residues ahead of where the CDR3 ends, so the germline J gene completes it. V gene TRBV18 combines with J gene TRBJ1-2, with D possibly being TRBD1 (6 bases). Germline V gives CDR1 KGHSH, CDR2 LQKENI. Deletions cut 6 bases from V and 4 bases from J, with 24 bases between. The CDR3 sequence is 17 residues long. The CDR3 bases that were read are TGTGCCAGCTCCGAAACAGGGCGGCCGCTCGGTGGCTATGGC. Residues: CASSETGRPLGGYG. The full CDR3 reads CASSETGRPLGGYGYTF.

Turning to this clone: The observed sequence ends 3 residues before the CDR3 terminus, with the missing tail filled in from the germline J gene. The chain joins TRBV2 to TRBJ1-2; D not resolved. The CDR3 has 12 amino acids. Germline V gene data show CDR1 as SNHLY and CDR2 as FYNNEI. The CDR3 bases that were read are TGTGCCAGCGAGTACAGCACAGATACC. Its protein is CASEYSTDT. The full CDR3 reads CASEYSTDTYTF.

On this clone itself: The DNA ends 3 residues before the CDR3 does, and the rest of the CDR3 is filled in from the germline J gene. V usage is TRBV20-1 and J usage is TRBJ1-2; TRBD1 is a possible D gene (5 bases). CDR3 length: 13 residues. Germline V lookup: CDR1 DFQATT, CDR2 SNEGSKA (reference sequence). CDR3 region: CSARHASGVDYTF. The CDR3 DNA, read in part, is TGCAGTGCTAGGCACGCGTCGGGGGTCGAC.

With respect to this clone: The read stops 3 residues short of the end of the CDR3; the missing end is completed from the germline J gene. The chain couples TRBV12-3 or TRBV12-4 to TRBJ1-6; D perhaps matches TRBD1 (5 bases). The CDR3 is made up of 13 amino acids. V lost 4 bases and J 10 bases, leaving 11 bases between the germline ends. CDR3: CASSSGTFSPLHF. CDR3 bases read: TGTGCCAGCAGTTCCGGGACTTTCTCACCC.

With regard to this clone: The CDR3 extends 3 residues past the end of the read, so its final part is completed from the germline J gene. This rearrangement joins TRBV7-9 to TRBJ2-7, with 7 bases that match TRBD2. With 5 bases clipped from V and 1 base from J, the junction kept 8 bases outside the gene matches. Germline values: CDR1 SEHNR, CDR2 FQNEAQ (reference sequence). The CDR3 spans 15 residues. Incomplete CDR3 DNA: TGTGCCAGCAGCCGTGCGGGGGAAGGGTCCTACGAG. Translating it yields CASSRAGEGSYE. The whole CDR3 is CASSRAGEGSYEQYF.

Remarks on this clone: Read sequence stops 3 residues before the CDR3 end, and the germline J gene provides the missing end. The gene calls are TRBV6-4 and TRBJ2-1, with TRBD2 matching over 16 bases. Germline loops: CDR1 MRHNA, CDR2 SNTAGT. The CDR3 covers 19 residues. V was clipped by 6 bases and J by 7 bases; unmatched bases: 15. Incomplete CDR3 DNA: TGTGCCAGCAGCGACACCACCGGGACTAGCGGGAGGGCCGGTAATGAG. It translates to CASSDTTGTSGRAGNE. The full-length CDR3 reads as CASSDTTGTSGRAGNEQFF.

As to this clone: The read halts 3 residues ahead of the CDR3 end, with the missing end drawn from the germline J gene. This chain uses TRBV20-1 with TRBJ2-1; TRBD1 matches at 8 bases. This CDR3 region has 15 residues. The germline gives CDR1 DFQATT, CDR2 SNEGSKA (reference sequence). The ends lost 0 bases at V and 8 bases at J; junction bases unmatched: 9. The CDR3 protein is CSARDPYRGNDEQFF. CDR3 DNA (partial): TGCAGTGCTAGAGATCCGTACAGGGGGAATGATGAG.

Details on this clone: Sequencing ends 3 residues short of the CDR3 end; the germline J gene provides the rest. The V gene is TRBV23-1, the J gene TRBJ2-3; 10 bases match TRBD1. TRBV23-1 is flagged as an ORF with uncertain function. The CDR3 consists of 17 residues. The CDR3 bases that were read are TGCGCCAGCAGTCAATCGAGGGACAGGGGTGGCAATCAGCCG. Encoded protein: CASSQSRDRGGNQP. The full CDR3 is CASSQSRDRGGNQPQYF.

With regard to this clone: The read ends 3 residues early relative to the CDR3; the germline J gene fills the gap. The chain combines TRBV5-1 with TRBJ2-2; 7 bases agree with TRBD2. This CDR3 region has 16 residues. V trimming: 1 base; J trimming: 6 bases; junction bases outside the gene matches: 9. The germline V gene encodes CDR1 SGHRS and CDR2 YFSETQ. This chain's CDR3 is CASSLNSGGGAGELFF. The part of the CDR3 DNA that was read is TGCGCCAGCAGCTTGAACTCGGGAGGAGGGGCCGGGGAG. The variable domain in full, with the rest retrieved from reference TRBV5-1 and TRBJ2-2, is KAGVTQTPRYLIKTRGQQVTLSCSPISGHRSVSWYQQTPGQGLQFLFEYFSETQRNKGNFPGRFSGRQFSNSRSEMNVSTLELGDSALYLCASSLNSGGGAGELFFGEGSRLTVL.

Concerning this clone: The CDR3 end falls 3 residues outside the read, so it is completed with the germline J gene. The chain employs TRBV20-1 and TRBJ2-7; 11 bases are a match to TRBD2. The CDR3 has 22 residues. The germline V gene encodes CDR1 DFQATT and CDR2 SNEGSKA (reference sequence). The trim removed 5 bases at V and 1 base at J, leaving 28 bases unmatched. The CDR3 bases that were read are TGCAGTGCTCGGGGACAAGACCTTAGACTAGCGGGACGATACTTTACATCCTACGAG. Translated, it gives CSARGQDLRLAGRYFTSYE. The entire CDR3 sequence reads CSARGQDLRLAGRYFTSYEQYF.

A remark on this clone: The read terminates 3 residues before the CDR3 end, so the remaining end is supplied by the germline J gene. The rearrangement joins TRBV20-1 to TRBJ2-4, with TRBD1 as a possible D gene (6 bases). CDR3 size: 16 residues. Trimming took 6 bases from V and 7 from J, leaving 25 bases between them. In germline, CDR1 is DFQATT, CDR2 SNEGSKA (reference sequence). The CDR3 protein is CSAEGRSGVRGNIQYF. The CDR3 bases that were read are TGCAGTGCAGAGGGACGATCAGGGGTGAGAGGGAACATT.

A word on this clone: The read falls 3 residues short of the CDR3 end, and the missing part is taken from the germline J gene. V and J are TRBV28 and TRBJ2-3, with 15 bases identical to TRBD2. V gave up 5 bases and J gave up 2 bases; unmatched junction bases: 8. The CDR3 consists of 18 residues. Germline V lookup: CDR1 MDHEN, CDR2 SYDVKM. The CDR3: CASSPRTSGRALTDTQYF. The part of the CDR3 DNA that was read is TGTGCCAGCAGTCCGCGGACTAGCGGGAGGGCTCTCACAGATACG.

For this clone: The read is 3 residues too short to cover the CDR3 end, so that end is filled in from the germline J gene. V gene TRBV28 combines with J gene TRBJ1-2; D call uncertain. The CDR3 spans 16 residues. Germline lookup yields CDR1 MDHEN and CDR2 SYDVKM. The sequenced part of the CDR3 DNA is TGTGCCAGCAGTTTAAGTTCTTGGGCTCCCTTGAGGGGC. It codes for CASSLSSWAPLRG. The whole CDR3 protein reads CASSLSSWAPLRGYTF.

Worth noting for this clone: The read ends 3 residues early relative to the CDR3; the germline J gene fills the gap. The gene calls are TRBV9 and TRBJ2-5, with 7 bases that match TRBD1. CDR3 size: 13 residues. The junction had 1 base not matched to a gene; V was cut back by 3 bases and J by 2 bases. Germline assignment: CDR1 SGDLS and CDR2 YYNGEE. CDR3 bases read: TGTGCCAGCAGCGCGACAGGGCAAGAGACC. Its protein is CASSATGQET. The whole CDR3 sequence reads CASSATGQETQYF.

As concerns this clone: The CDR3 end falls 3 residues outside the read, so it is completed with the germline J gene. The chain couples TRBV7-2 to TRBJ1-2, with D uncertain. The V gene's germline CDR1 is SGHTA and CDR2 FQGNSA. This CDR3 spans 14 amino acids. The CDR3 region is CASSLRTSGYDYTF. The sequenced CDR3 bases are TGTGCCAGCAGCCTTCGGACTAGCGGCTACGAC.

As for this clone: The read ends 3 residues before the CDR3 terminus; that terminus is restored from the germline J gene. This sequence joins TRBV5-1 and TRBJ2-1; 11 nucleotides match TRBD2. The germline CDR1 and CDR2 sequences are SGHRS and YFSETQ. V lost 0 bases to trimming and J lost 2 bases; unmatched junction nucleotides: 1. The CDR3 is 16 residues long. The sequenced CDR3 bases are TGCGCCAGCAGCTTGGTACTAGCGGGAGCCTACAATGAG. Its translation: CASSLVLAGAYNE. In full, the CDR3 is CASSLVLAGAYNEQFF.

Comments on this clone: The sequenced fragment ends 3 residues before the CDR3 boundary, so the rest is inferred from the germline J gene. The chain recombines TRBV7-9 with TRBJ2-4; D ambiguous. Germline CDR1 and CDR2: SEHNR and FQNEAQ (reference sequence). CDR3 length: 15 residues. The CDR3 DNA, read in part, is TGTGCCAGCAGCCATCTGAGAAGCGCGAAGGAGACT. Translation gives CASSHLRSAKET. The whole CDR3 sequence reads CASSHLRSAKETQYF.

Concerning this clone: The read finishes 3 residues shy of the CDR3 end, and the germline J gene is used to complete it. This chain links TRBV7-9 with TRBJ2-7; tentatively, D is TRBD2 (6 bases). Trimming shortened V by 4 bases and J by 5 bases, and 18 bases separated the two germline ends. Germline CDR1 is SEHNR and CDR2 is FQNEAQ (reference sequence). This CDR3 contains 15 residues. CDR3: CASSSTGTSGNEQYF. The DNA read from the CDR3 is TGTGCCAGCAGCTCTACCGGGACTTCGGGCAACGAG. The full variable domain, rest sourced from reference TRBV7-9 and TRBJ2-7, is DTGVSQNPRHKITKRGQNVTFRCDPISEHNRLYWYRQTLGQGPEFLTYFQNEAQLEKSRLLSDRFSAERPKGSFSTLEIQRTEQGDSAMYLCASSSTGTSGNEQYFGPGTRLTVT.

Concerning this clone itself: The CDR3 end lies 3 residues beyond the end of the read and is filled in from the germline J gene. The genes are TRBV2 and TRBJ1-1, with D possibly TRBD1 on 6 matching bases. CDR1 SNHLY and CDR2 FYNNEI come from the germline V gene. The length of the CDR3 is 13 residues. V was clipped by 4 bases and J by 4 bases, with 10 bases between them. The DNA read from the CDR3 is TGTGCCAGCAGTGTTACAGGGTTCACTGAA. Its protein is CASSVTGFTE. The full CDR3 protein is CASSVTGFTEAFF.

A note on this clone: At one end the junction does not follow the germline gene, possibly because of a read error. The DNA ends 3 residues before the CDR3 does, and the rest of the CDR3 is filled in from the germline J gene. V and J are TRBV2 and TRBJ2-7, with 9 bases identical to TRBD1. The germline gives CDR1 SNHLY, CDR2 FYNNEI. The CDR3 loop spans 16 amino acids. The CDR3 region is CASTEIGTGSSCEQYF. The CDR3 bases that were read are TGTGCCAGCACCGAGATTGGGACAGGGAGCTCCTGCGAG.

Regarding this clone: The sequenced fragment ends 3 residues before the CDR3 boundary, so the rest is inferred from the germline J gene. The chain joins TRBV7-2 to TRBJ2-7; no clear D gene. The germline gives CDR1 SGHTA, CDR2 FQGNSA. The CDR3 extends over 15 amino acids. V was trimmed by 4 bases and J by 4 bases, leaving 17 bases between them. CDR3: CASSSQPLEAYEQYF. The sequenced part of the CDR3 DNA is TGTGCCAGCAGCTCCCAACCCCTTGAGGCTTACGAG.